This is a list of T cell receptor beta chains from one sample in a study of blood T cell repertoires in COVID-19. Clones were sequenced by immunoSEQ multiplex PCR, and TCRdb holds only the in-frame ones, with some missing. The table records under 300,000 clones, approximately 90% of them present only once. Sequencing input: PBMCs or T cells enriched from blood (not recorded which). These receptor sequences come from a woman between 50 and 59 years old who had recovered from COVID-19. Each CDR3 is given with its conserved first and last residue. D genes are given only for firm matches. Size tells how often a clone was seen (once, few, many) or the class of an expanded clone, and some rows leave it out.

abundance	j_gene	v_gene	d_gene	CDR3nt	CDR3aa
NA	TRBJ1-1	TRBV5-4	TRBD1	TGTGCCAGCACCATGGGACAGATGAACACTGAAGCTTTCTTT	CASTMGQMNTEAFF
NA	TRBJ2-5	TRBV7-6	TRBD2	TGTGCCAGCAGCTCCTCCCCGGGGGGCGGGGGGTTCCAAGAGACCCAGTACTTC	CASSSSPGGGGFQETQYF
many	TRBJ1-2	TRBV6-5	TRBD1	TGTGCCACTACCCTCCGACAGGGGTTCTATGGCTACACCTTC	CATTLRQGFYGYTF
NA	TRBJ2-7	TRBV27	TRBD2	TGTGCCAGCAGTTTAACGGCGGGAGGCACCTACGAGCAGTACTTC	CASSLTAGGTYEQYF
NA	TRBJ1-1	TRBV30	NA	TGTGCCTGGAGTGTAATGGGGCGATTGAACACTGAAGCTTTCTTT	CAWSVMGRLNTEAFF
few	TRBJ2-3	TRBV9	TRBD2	TGTGCCAGCAGTCAACGGGGGGGCACAGATACGCAGTATTTT	CASSQRGGTDTQYF
NA	TRBJ2-3	TRBV4-1	NA	TGCGCCAGCAGCACAACAGGGAGCACAGATACGCAGTATTTT	CASSTTGSTDTQYF
NA	TRBJ1-6	TRBV27	NA	TGTGCCAGCACTTCGTGGGGAGGGGATTCACCCCTCCACTTT	CASTSWGGDSPLHF
NA	TRBJ2-7	TRBV28	NA	TGTGCCAGCAGTCCCGGGGACTCCTACGAGCAGTACTTC	CASSPGDSYEQYF
NA	TRBJ1-1	TRBV20-1	NA	TGCAGTGCGGGGAGGGCAGATGGAGCTTTCTTT	CSAGRADGAFF
NA	TRBJ2-2	TRBV19	NA	TGTGCCAGTTGCTGGAGCTGGAACACCGGGGAGCTGTTTTTT	CASCWSWNTGELFF
NA	TRBJ2-1	TRBV29-1	TRBD2	TGCAGCGTTGCGGGAGGGCCATACAATGAGCAGTTCTTC	CSVAGGPYNEQFF
NA	TRBJ2-1	TRBV5-1	TRBD2	TGCGCCAGCAGCTTGGGGGGGACTAGCGTGAACTACAATGAGCAGTTCTTC	CASSLGGTSVNYNEQFF
NA	TRBJ2-1	TRBV5-6	TRBD2	TGTGCCAGCAGCCTGGCTCTAGCGGGGCCTGGGAATGAGCAGTTCTTC	CASSLALAGPGNEQFF
NA	TRBJ2-5	TRBV11-2	TRBD2	TGTGCCAGCAGCCAAGGACTAGCGGAGACCCAGTACTTC	CASSQGLAETQYF
NA	TRBJ1-3	TRBV13	NA	TGTGCCAGCAGCTTAGGAAGCAGGGTGGGGAACACCATATATTTT	CASSLGSRVGNTIYF
NA	TRBJ1-3	TRBV5-1	NA	TGCGCCAGCAGCTTGGGGAGGGAAGGAAACACCATATATTTT	CASSLGREGNTIYF
NA	TRBJ1-5	TRBV19	NA	TGTGCCAGTAGTGGGAGTGTGGACAGAAATAGCAATCAGCCCCAGCATTTT	CASSGSVDRNSNQPQHF
NA	TRBJ1-5	TRBV4-1	NA	TGCGCCAGCAGCCAAGGGGACACCAGCAATCAGCCCCAGCATTTT	CASSQGDTSNQPQHF
few	TRBJ2-7	TRBV18	TRBD1	TGTGCCAGCTCACCCGACAGGGGGTCCTCGGGGGAGCAGTACTTC	CASSPDRGSSGEQYF
NA	TRBJ2-3	TRBV30	TRBD1	TGTGCCTGGAGTCCCGGGACAGGGGTCACAGATACGCAGTATTTT	CAWSPGTGVTDTQYF
once	TRBJ2-7	TRBV19	TRBD1	TGTGCCAGCAGTATGGGACAGGGTTACGAGCAGTACTTC	CASSMGQGYEQYF
NA	TRBJ1-3	TRBV4-2	TRBD1	TGTGCCAGCAGCCAAGATCGAGGCAGGGGGAGGGGAAACACCATATATTTT	CASSQDRGRGRGNTIYF
NA	TRBJ1-5	TRBV19	NA	TGTGCCAGTAGCACCCTGGCGGGACTATTCAATCAGCCCCAGCATTTT	CASSTLAGLFNQPQHF
once	TRBJ1-4	TRBV5-1	NA	TGCGCCAGCAGCAGGGGAGGGGAAGAAAAACTGTTTTTT	CASSRGGEEKLFF
NA	TRBJ2-7	TRBV4-3	NA	TGCGCCAGCAGCCAAGCTCCAGGGACCTACGAGCAGTACTTC	CASSQAPGTYEQYF
NA	TRBJ1-1	TRBV19	TRBD1	TGTGCCAGTAGTATCGGGACAGTGCACACTGAAGCTTTCTTT	CASSIGTVHTEAFF
NA	TRBJ1-2	TRBV5-5	NA	TGTGCCAGCAGCTTGTCGATGAGTCCGACTAACTATGGCTACACCTTC	CASSLSMSPTNYGYTF
NA	TRBJ2-1	TRBV7-8	TRBD2	TGTGCCAGCAGCTTAGTAGCGGGAGGATCCTACAATGAGCAGTTCTTC	CASSLVAGGSYNEQFF
NA	TRBJ1-5	TRBV7-9	NA	TGTGCCAGCAGCTTAGTATCTGGGGGACTGCGGGGACAGCCCCAGCATTTT	CASSLVSGGLRGQPQHF
NA	TRBJ2-7	TRBV5-5	TRBD2	TGTGCCAGCAGCTCGGGGACTAGCGGAGCTTACGAGCAGTACTTC	CASSSGTSGAYEQYF
NA	TRBJ2-7	TRBV5-8	NA	TGTGCCAGCAGCCCCCCTCGGGGGACCTACGAGCAGTACTTC	CASSPPRGTYEQYF
once	TRBJ1-5	TRBV28	TRBD1	TGTGCCAGCAGATCACGGACAGGGGGTTTCAACAATCAGCCCCAGCATTTT	CASRSRTGGFNNQPQHF
NA	TRBJ1-4	TRBV4-2	TRBD1	TGTGCCAGCAGCCAAGTCAGGGGGGAGGCTAATGAAAAACTGTTTTTT	CASSQVRGEANEKLFF
NA	TRBJ1-4	TRBV18	NA	TGTGCCAGCTCATTATCAGATGAAAAACTGTTTTTT	CASSLSDEKLFF
NA	TRBJ2-7	TRBV18	TRBD1	TGTGCCAGCTCCCACGGACAGGGCGGGTCCTACGAGCAGTACTTC	CASSHGQGGSYEQYF
once	TRBJ1-3	TRBV19	NA	TGTGCCAGTAGTTCTCCCGGAGACCCTTACTCTGGAAACACCATATATTTT	CASSSPGDPYSGNTIYF
NA	TRBJ2-1	TRBV29-1	TRBD2	TGCAGCGCGACTAGCGGGAGCAATGAGCAGTTCTTC	CSATSGSNEQFF
NA	TRBJ2-1	TRBV5-4	TRBD2	TGTGCCAGCAGCCCACTAGCGGGAGGGCCCCATGAGCAGTTCTTC	CASSPLAGGPHEQFF
NA	TRBJ1-5	TRBV10-3	TRBD1	TGTGCCATCAGCCGGACAGGGATTGGGGAGCCCCAGCATTTT	CAISRTGIGEPQHF
NA	TRBJ2-1	TRBV7-3	TRBD2	TGTGCCAGCAGCTCGGGACTAGCGAATGAGCAGTTCTTC	CASSSGLANEQFF
NA	TRBJ2-1	TRBV5-1	NA	TGCGCCAGCAGCTTCGGACAGACCTCCTACAATGAGCAGTTCTTC	CASSFGQTSYNEQFF
NA	TRBJ1-4	TRBV7-2	NA	TGTGCCAGCAGCCTATCTGACACCCCGAAACTGTTTTTT	CASSLSDTPKLFF
NA	TRBJ2-1	TRBV24-1	NA	TGTGCCACCTCCTTAGGGGGAGGGAACAATGAGCAGTTCTTC	CATSLGGGNNEQFF
NA	TRBJ1-2	TRBV27	NA	TGTGCCAGCAGTTTAAACGGAGGATATGGCTACACCTTC	CASSLNGGYGYTF
once	TRBJ2-3	TRBV6-5	TRBD2	TGTGCCAGCAGTTTGACTAGCGGGATCGTTCTGGATACGCAGTATTTT	CASSLTSGIVLDTQYF